The 2 T cell receptor beta chains given below trace back to one sample, sequenced in a study of PD-1 blockade in classical Hodgkin lymphoma. Time point denoted: newly diagnosed, previously untreated cHL patient sample. Purification of CD4+ T cells from thawed PBMCs was performed via magnetic negative selection. This table comes from immunoSEQ multiplex PCR, and its TCRdb copy is limited to in-frame clones, with some not included. This sample has about 22,000 clones; about 89% occur once, and the top ten carry more than 0.45%. Sample: CD4+ T cells from blood. These TCRs come from a human donor with classical Hodgkin lymphoma.

The chain is built from TRBV9 and TRBJ1-4; TRBD1 might be the D (6 bases). The CDR3 length is 15 residues. Germline CDR1 SGDLS, CDR2 YYNGEE. V was clipped by 4 bases and J by 2 bases, with 12 bases between them. The CDR3 sequence: CASSKTGTTNEKLFF. CDR3 coding DNA: TGTGCCAGCAGCAAAACAGGGACCACTAATGAAAAACTGTTTTTT.

V is TRBV6-1 and J is TRBJ2-5; D unclear. CDR3 length: 11 amino acids. V was clipped by 11 bases and J by 7 bases, with 14 bases between them. Germline V gene data show CDR1 as MNHNS and CDR2 as SASEGT. The CDR3 here is CAVLSSGTQYF. The CDR3 DNA is TGTGCCGTCCTCAGCTCGGGGACCCAGTACTTC.